This note documents a single TCR beta chain sequence. Its cognate antigen is unknown. Study findings and constraints: Tumor Treg TCRs overlapped most with tumor naive CD4+ cells.

After constant-region reverse-primer amplification, full-length variable regions underwent semi-nested PCR with Nested Universal Primer A. TCRdb recomputed calls from the 5' RACE reads with MiXCR, one row per CDR3 protein. There are over 9,500 distinct CDR3 sequences in the sample; around 28% occur only once, and 2.5% to 3% lies in the top ten. Cells sorted as Tregs were CD4+, CD25+ and CD127-/low. There are 11 residues in the CDR3. V was trimmed by 6 bases and J by 5 bases, leaving 10 bases between them. Germline CDR1 SQVTM, CDR2 ANQGSEA. The specimen was Tregs sorted from a lymph node. V gene TRBV29-1 combines with J gene TRBJ1-1, with no clear D. The clonotype originates from a female donor with breast cancer. The CDR3 nucleotides read TGCAGCGTGTTCCTCTTGACTGAAGCTTTCTTT. Translated: CSVFLLTEAFF.